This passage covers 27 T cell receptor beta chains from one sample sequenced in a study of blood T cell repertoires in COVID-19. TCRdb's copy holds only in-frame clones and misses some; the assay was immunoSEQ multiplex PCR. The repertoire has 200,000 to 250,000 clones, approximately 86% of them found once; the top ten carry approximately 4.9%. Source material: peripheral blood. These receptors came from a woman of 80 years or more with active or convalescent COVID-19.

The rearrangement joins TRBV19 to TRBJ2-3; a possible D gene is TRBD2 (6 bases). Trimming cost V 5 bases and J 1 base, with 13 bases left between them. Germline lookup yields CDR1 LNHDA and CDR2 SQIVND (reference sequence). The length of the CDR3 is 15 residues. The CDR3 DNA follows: TGTGCCAGTAGTTTCAACGGACTACGCACAGATACGCAGTATTTT. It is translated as CASSFNGLRTDTQYF.

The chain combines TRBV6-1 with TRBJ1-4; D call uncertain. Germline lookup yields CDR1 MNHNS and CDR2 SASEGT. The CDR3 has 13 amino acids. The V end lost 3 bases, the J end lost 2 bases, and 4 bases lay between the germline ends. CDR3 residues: CASSDRTNEKLFF. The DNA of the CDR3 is TGTGCCAGCAGTGACAGGACTAATGAAAAACTGTTTTTT.

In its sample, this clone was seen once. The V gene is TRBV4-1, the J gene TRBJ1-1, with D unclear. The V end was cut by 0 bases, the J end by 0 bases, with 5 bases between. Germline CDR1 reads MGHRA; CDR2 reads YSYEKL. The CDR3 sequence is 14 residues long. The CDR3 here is CASSQEQMNTEAFF. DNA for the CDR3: TGCGCCAGCAGCCAAGAGCAGATGAACACTGAAGCTTTCTTT.

CDR3 nucleotides: TGTGCCAGCAGTGGGGAGCCATGGCCTCGAGGGGAAAAACTGTTTTTT. Translation gives CASSGEPWPRGEKLFF. V usage is TRBV2 and J usage is TRBJ1-4; D unclear. This CDR3 has 16 amino acids. With 4 bases removed from V and 8 bases from J, the gap between germline ends came to 20 bases. CDR1 and CDR2 (germline): SNHLY, FYNNEI.

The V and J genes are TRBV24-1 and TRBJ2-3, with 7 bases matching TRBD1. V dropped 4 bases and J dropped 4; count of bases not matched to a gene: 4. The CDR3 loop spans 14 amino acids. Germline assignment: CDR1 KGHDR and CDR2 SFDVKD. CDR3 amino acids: CATSEETGPDTQYF. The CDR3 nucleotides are TGTGCCACCAGTGAAGAGACAGGGCCAGATACGCAGTATTTT.

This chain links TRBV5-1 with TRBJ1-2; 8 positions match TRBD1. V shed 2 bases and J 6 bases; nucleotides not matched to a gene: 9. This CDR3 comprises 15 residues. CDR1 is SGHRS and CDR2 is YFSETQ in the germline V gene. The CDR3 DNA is TGCGCCAGCAGCTTAGGACAGGGTGGAGGCAATGGCTACACCTTC. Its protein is CASSLGQGGGNGYTF.

The CDR3, as DNA: TGTGCCAGCAGTCCCCGACTAGCGGGAAAATACGAGCAGTACTTC. Its protein product is CASSPRLAGKYEQYF. The chain links TRBV7-8 to TRBJ2-7, with 11 bases identical to TRBD2. The germline CDR1 and CDR2 sequences are SGHVS and FQNEAQ. The CDR3 totals 15 residues. Trimming took 6 bases from V and 4 from J; bases not matched to a gene: 8.

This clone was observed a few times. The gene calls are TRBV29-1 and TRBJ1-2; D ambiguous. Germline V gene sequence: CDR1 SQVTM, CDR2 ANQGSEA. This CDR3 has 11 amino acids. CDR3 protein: CTLLGPWGYTF. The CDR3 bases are TGCACCCTGCTGGGCCCTTGGGGCTACACCTTC.

The CDR3 sequence is CASSQELAASYNEQFF. The CDR3 nucleotides are TGCGCCAGCAGCCAAGAACTAGCGGCCTCCTACAATGAGCAGTTCTTC. The chain uses TRBV4-1 and TRBJ2-1; TRBD2 matches at 8 bases. V trimming: 0 bases; J trimming: 0 bases; junction bases outside the gene matches: 1. Germline values: CDR1 MGHRA, CDR2 YSYEKL. The CDR3 covers 16 residues.

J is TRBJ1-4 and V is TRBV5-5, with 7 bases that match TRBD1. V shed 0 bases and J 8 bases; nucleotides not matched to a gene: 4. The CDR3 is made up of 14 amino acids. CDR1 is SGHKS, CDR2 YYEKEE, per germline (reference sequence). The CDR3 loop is CASSLDRGTEKLFF. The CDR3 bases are TGTGCCAGCAGCTTGGACAGGGGAACCGAAAAACTGTTTTTT. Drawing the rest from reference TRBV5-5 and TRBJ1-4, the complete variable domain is DAGVTQSPTHLIKTRGQQVTLRCSPISGHKSVSWYQQVLGQGPQFIFQYYEKEERGRGNFPDRFSARQFPNYSSELNVNALLLGDSALYLCASSLDRGTEKLFFGSGTQLSVL.

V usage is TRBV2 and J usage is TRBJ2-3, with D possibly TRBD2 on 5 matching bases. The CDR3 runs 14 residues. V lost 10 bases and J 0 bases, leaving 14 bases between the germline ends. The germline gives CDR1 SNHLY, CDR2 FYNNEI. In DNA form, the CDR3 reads TGTGCCACCACCATGGGGAGTAGCACAGATACGCAGTATTTT. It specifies CATTMGSSTDTQYF.

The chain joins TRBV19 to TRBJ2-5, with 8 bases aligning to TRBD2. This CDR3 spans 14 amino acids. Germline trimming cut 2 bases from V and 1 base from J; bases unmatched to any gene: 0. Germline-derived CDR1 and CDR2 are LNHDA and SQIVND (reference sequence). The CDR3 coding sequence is TGTGCCAGTAGTATACGGGGGGGCCAAGAGACCCAGTACTTC. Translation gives CASSIRGGQETQYF.

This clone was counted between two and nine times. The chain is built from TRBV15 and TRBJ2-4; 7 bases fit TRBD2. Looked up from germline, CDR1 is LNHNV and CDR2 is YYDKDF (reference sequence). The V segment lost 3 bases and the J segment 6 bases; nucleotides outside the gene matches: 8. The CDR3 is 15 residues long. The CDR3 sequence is CATSRWSGRGNIQYF. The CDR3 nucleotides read TGTGCCACCAGCAGGTGGTCTGGGAGGGGAAACATTCAGTACTTC.

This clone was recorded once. The CDR3 here is CASSPGGRIGEQFF. CDR3 sequence (DNA): TGTGCCAGCAGCCCCGGGGGGCGCATCGGTGAGCAGTTCTTC. V usage is TRBV7-8 and J usage is TRBJ2-1, with D perhaps matching TRBD2 (7 bases). Deletions cut 5 bases from V and 9 bases from J, with 17 bases between. Looked up from germline, CDR1 is SGHVS and CDR2 is FQNEAQ. The CDR3 is made up of 14 amino acids.

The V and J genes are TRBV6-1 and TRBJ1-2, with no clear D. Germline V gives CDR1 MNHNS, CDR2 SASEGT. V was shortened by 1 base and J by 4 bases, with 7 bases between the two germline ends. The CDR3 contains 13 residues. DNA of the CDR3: TGTGCCAGCAGTGAAGGCCAGTTCTATGGCTACACCTTC. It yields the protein CASSEGQFYGYTF.

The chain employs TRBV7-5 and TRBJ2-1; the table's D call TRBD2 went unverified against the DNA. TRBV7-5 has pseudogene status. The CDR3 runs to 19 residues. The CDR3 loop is CVRSRWACALIVGRDEQFF. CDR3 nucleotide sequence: TGTGTCAGAAGCCGGTGGGCGTGCGCTCTCATAGTGGGGAGGGATGAGCAGTTCTTC.

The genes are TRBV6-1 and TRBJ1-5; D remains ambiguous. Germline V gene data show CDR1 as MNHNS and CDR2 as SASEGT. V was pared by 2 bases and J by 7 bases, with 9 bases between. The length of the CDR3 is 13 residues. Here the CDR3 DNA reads TGTGCCAGCAGTGAAAATCCGGGACAGCCCCAGCATTTT. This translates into CASSENPGQPQHF.

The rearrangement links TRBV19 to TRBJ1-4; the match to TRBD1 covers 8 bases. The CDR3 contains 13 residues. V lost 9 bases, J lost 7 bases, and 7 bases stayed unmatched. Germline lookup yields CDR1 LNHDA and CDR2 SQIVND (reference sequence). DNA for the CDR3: TGTGCCAGCAAGGACAGGGCCCGTGAAAAACTGTTTTTT. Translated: CASKDRAREKLFF.

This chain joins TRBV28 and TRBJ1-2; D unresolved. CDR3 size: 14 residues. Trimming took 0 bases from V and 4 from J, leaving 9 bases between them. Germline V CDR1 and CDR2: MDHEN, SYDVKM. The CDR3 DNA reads TGTGCCAGCAGTTTATGGCTGCGGGCCTATGGCTACACCTTC. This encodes CASSLWLRAYGYTF.

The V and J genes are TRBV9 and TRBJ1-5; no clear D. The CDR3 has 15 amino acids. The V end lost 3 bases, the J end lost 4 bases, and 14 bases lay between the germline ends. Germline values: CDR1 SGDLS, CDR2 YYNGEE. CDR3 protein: CASSAHGRENQPQHF. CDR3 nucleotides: TGTGCCAGCAGCGCACATGGAAGGGAGAATCAGCCCCAGCATTTT.

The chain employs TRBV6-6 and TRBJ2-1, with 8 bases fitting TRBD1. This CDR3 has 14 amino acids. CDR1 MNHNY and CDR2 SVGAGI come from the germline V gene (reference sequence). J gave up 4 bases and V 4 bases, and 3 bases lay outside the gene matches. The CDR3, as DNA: TGTGCCAGCAGTTTCGGGACAGGATACAATGAGCAGTTCTTC. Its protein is CASSFGTGYNEQFF.

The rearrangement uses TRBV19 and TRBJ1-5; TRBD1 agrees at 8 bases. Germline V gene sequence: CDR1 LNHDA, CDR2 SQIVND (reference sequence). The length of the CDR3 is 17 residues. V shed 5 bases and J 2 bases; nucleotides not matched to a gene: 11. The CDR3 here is CASSYGRGRMGNQPQHF. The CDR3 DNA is TGTGCCAGTAGTTATGGCAGGGGGCGGATGGGCAATCAGCCCCAGCATTTT.

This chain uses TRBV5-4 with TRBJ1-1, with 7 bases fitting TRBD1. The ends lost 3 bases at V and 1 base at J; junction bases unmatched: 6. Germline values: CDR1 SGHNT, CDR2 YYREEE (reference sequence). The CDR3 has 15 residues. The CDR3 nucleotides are TGTGCCAGCAGCTCTCCCGACAGGGAGAACACTGAAGCTTTCTTT. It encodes CASSSPDRENTEAFF.

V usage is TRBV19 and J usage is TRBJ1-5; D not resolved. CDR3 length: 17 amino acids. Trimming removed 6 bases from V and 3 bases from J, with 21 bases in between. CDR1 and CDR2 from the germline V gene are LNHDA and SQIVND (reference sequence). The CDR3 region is CASSYRSGQWNNQPQHF. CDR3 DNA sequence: TGTGCCAGTAGCTACCGAAGCGGGCAGTGGAACAATCAGCCCCAGCATTTT.

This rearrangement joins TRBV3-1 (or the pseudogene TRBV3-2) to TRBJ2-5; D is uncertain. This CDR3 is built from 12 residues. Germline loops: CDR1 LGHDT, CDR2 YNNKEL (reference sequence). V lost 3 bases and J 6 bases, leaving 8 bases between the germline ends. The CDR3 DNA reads TGTGCCAGCAGCCACGGAGAGAAGACCCAGTACTTC. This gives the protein CASSHGEKTQYF.

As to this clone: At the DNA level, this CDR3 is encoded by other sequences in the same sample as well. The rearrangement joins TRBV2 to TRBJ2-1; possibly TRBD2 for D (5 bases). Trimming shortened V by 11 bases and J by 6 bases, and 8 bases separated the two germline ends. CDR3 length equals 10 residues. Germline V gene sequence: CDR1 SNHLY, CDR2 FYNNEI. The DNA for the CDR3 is TGTGCCTCTCGGGGCAATGAGCAGTTCTTC. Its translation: CASRGNEQFF. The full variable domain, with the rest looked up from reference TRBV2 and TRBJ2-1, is EPEVTQTPSHQVTQMGQEVILRCVPISNHLYFYWYRQILGQKVEFLVSFYNNEISEKSEIFDDQFSVERPDGSNFTLKIRSTKLEDSAMYFCASRGNEQFFGPGTRLTVL.

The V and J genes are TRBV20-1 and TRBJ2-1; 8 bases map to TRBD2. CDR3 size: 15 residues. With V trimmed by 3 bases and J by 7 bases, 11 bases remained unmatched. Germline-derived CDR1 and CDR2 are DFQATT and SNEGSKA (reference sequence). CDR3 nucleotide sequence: TGCAGTGCTAGTTTATCCGGGAGGGCCTGGAATGAGCAGTTCTTC. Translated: CSASLSGRAWNEQFF.